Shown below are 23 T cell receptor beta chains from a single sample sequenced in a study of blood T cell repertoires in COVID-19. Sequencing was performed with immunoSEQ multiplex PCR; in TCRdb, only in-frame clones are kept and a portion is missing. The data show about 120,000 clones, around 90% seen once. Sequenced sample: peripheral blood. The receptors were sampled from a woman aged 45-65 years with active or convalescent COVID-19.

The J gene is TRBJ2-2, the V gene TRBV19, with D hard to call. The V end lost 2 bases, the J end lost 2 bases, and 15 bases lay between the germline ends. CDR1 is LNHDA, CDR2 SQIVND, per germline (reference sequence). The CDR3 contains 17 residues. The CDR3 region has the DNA TGTGCCAGTAGTATAAGAGTTGGCGGTACTAACACCGGGGAGCTGTTTTTT. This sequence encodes CASSIRVGGTNTGELFF.

DNA of the CDR3: TGTGCCAGCAGTGAAATATGGACTAGCGGGAGGGCCATTGCGTACAATGAGCAGTTCTTC. Encoded protein: CASSEIWTSGRAIAYNEQFF. The chain joins TRBV6-1 to TRBJ2-1; 15 bases are shared with TRBD2. The CDR3 loop spans 20 amino acids. V lost 2 bases and J lost 4; bases outside the gene matches: 12. Germline V gene lookup returns CDR1 MNHNS and CDR2 SASEGT.

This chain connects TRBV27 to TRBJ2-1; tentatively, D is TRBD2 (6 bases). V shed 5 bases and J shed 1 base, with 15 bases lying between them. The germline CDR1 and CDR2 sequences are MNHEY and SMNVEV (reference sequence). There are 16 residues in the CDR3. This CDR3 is CASSLRRAGSYNEQFF. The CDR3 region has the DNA TGTGCCAGCAGTCTCCGGCGGGCGGGATCCTACAATGAGCAGTTCTTC.

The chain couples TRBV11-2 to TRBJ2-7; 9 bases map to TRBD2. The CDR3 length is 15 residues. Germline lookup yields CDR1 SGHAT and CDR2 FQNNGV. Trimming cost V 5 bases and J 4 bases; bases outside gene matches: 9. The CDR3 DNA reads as TGTGCCAGCAGCCCCTTTAGCGGGAGATCTTACGAGCAGTACTTC. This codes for CASSPFSGRSYEQYF.

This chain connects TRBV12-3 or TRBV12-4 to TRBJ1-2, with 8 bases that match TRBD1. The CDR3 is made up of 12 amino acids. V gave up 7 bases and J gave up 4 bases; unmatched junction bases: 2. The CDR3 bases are TGTGCCAGCACCGGGACAGGCTATGGCTACACCTTC. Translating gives CASTGTGYGYTF.

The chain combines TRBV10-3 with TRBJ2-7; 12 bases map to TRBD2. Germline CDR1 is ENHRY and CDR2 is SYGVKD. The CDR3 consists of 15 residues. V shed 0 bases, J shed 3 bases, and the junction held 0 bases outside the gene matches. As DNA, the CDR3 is TGTGCCATCAGTGAGTCACTAGCGGGAGGCTACGAGCAGTACTTC. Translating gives CAISESLAGGYEQYF.

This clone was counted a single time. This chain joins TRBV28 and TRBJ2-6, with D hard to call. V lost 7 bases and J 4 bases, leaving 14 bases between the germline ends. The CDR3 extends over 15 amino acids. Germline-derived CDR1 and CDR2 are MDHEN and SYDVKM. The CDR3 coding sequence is TGTGCCAGCACCCTGGCGGAAGCAGGGGCCAACGTCCTGACTTTC. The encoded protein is CASTLAEAGANVLTF.

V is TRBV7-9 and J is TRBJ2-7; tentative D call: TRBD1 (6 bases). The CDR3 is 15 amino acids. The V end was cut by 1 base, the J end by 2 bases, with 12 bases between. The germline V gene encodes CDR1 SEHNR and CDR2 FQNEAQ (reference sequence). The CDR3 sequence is CASSLDGNRAYEQYF. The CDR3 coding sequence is TGTGCCAGCAGCTTAGACGGCAACAGGGCCTACGAGCAGTACTTC.

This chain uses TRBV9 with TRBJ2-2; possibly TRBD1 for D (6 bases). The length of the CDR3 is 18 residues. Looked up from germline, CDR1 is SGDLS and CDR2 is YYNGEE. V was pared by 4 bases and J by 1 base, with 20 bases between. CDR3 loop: CASSSRKPGHWNTGELFF. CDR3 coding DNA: TGTGCCAGCAGCTCGAGAAAGCCGGGACACTGGAACACCGGGGAGCTGTTTTTT.

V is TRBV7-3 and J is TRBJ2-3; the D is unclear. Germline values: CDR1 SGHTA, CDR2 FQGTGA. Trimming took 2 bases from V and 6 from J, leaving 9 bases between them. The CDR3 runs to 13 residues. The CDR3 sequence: CASSLERQDTQYF. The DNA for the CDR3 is TGTGCCAGCAGCTTAGAGAGGCAGGATACGCAGTATTTT.

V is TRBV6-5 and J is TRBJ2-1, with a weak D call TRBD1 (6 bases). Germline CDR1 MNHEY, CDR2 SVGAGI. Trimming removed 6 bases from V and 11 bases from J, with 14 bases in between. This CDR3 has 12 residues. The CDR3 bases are TGTGCCAGCAGCCGCGTAACAGGGAAGCAGTTCTTC. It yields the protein CASSRVTGKQFF.

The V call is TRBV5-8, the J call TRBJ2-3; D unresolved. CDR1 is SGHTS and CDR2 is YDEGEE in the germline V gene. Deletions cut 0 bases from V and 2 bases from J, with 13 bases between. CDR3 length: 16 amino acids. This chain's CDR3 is CASSLELSRPTDTQYF. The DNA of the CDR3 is TGTGCCAGCAGCTTGGAATTATCCAGGCCCACAGATACGCAGTATTTT.

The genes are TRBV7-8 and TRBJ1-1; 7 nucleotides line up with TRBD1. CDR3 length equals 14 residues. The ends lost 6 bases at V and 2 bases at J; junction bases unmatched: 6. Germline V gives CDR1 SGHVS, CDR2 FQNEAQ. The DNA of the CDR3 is TGTGCCAGCAGGAAGGGGACAGAAAACACTGAAGCTTTCTTT. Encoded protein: CASRKGTENTEAFF.

The CDR3 sequence is CASRASGMTYNEQFF. The CDR3 DNA sequence: TGTGCCAGCAGGGCTAGCGGGATGACCTACAATGAGCAGTTCTTC. The genes are TRBV27 and TRBJ2-1, with 9 bases identical to TRBD2. V dropped 6 bases and J dropped 2; count of bases not matched to a gene: 5. The CDR3 is 15 residues long. Germline values: CDR1 MNHEY, CDR2 SMNVEV (reference sequence).

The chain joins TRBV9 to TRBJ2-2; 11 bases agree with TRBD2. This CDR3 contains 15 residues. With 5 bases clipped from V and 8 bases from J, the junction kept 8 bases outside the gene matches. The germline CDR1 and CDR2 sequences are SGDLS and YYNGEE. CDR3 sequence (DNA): TGTGCCAGCAGGCCGGGTCTAGCGGGAGGTGGGGAGCTGTTTTTT. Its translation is CASRPGLAGGGELFF.

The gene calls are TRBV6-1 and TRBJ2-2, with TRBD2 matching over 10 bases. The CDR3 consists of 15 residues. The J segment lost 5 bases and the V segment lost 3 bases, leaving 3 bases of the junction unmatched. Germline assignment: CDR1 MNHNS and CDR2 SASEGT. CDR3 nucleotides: TGTGCCAGCAGTGACGGACTAGCGGTAACCGGGGAGCTGTTTTTT. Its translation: CASSDGLAVTGELFF.

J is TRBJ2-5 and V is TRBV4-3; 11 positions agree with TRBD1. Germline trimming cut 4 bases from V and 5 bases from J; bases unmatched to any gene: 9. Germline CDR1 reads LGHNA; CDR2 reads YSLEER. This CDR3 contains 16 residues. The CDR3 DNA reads TGCGCCAGCAGCCTAACCGGGACAGGGGGTAGGGAGACCCAGTACTTC. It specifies CASSLTGTGGRETQYF.

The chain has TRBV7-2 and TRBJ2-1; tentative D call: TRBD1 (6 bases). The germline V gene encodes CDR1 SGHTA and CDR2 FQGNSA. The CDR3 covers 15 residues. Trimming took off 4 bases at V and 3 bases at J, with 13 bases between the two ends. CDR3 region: CASSSQGFGYNEQFF. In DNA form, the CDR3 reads TGTGCCAGCAGCTCCCAGGGGTTTGGCTACAATGAGCAGTTCTTC.

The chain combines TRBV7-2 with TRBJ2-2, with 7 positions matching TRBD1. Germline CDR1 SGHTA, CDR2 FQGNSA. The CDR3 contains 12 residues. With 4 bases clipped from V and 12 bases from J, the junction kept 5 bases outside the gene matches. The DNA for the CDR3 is TGTGCCAGCAGCTCGGACAGGTTGAAGCTGTTTTTT. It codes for CASSSDRLKLFF.

Written as DNA, the CDR3 is TGTGCCAGCAGCCCACTCGCCGGGTCTAACTATGGCTACACCTTC. It yields the protein CASSPLAGSNYGYTF. The chain is built from TRBV7-9 and TRBJ1-2; D remains ambiguous. V was clipped by 5 bases and J by 0 bases, with 13 bases between them. Germline lookup yields CDR1 SEHNR and CDR2 FQNEAQ (reference sequence). The CDR3 covers 15 residues. The entire variable domain, with the rest obtained from reference TRBV7-9 and TRBJ1-2, is as follows: DTGVSQNPRHKITKRGQNVTFRCDPISEHNRLYWYRQTLGQGPEFLTYFQNEAQLEKSRLLSDRFSAERPKGSFSTLEIQRTEQGDSAMYLCASSPLAGSNYGYTFGSGTRLTVV.

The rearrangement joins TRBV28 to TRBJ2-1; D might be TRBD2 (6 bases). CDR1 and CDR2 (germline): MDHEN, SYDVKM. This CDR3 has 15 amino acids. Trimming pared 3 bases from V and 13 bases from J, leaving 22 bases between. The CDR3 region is CASSFRLGGPGVQFF. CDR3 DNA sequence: TGTGCCAGCAGTTTTCGACTAGGTGGGCCCGGAGTACAGTTCTTC.

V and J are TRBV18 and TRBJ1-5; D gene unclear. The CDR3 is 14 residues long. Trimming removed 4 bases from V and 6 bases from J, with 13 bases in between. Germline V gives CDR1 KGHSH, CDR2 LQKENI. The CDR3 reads CASSQAERGQPQHF. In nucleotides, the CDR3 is TGTGCCAGCTCACAGGCCGAACGAGGTCAGCCCCAGCATTTT.

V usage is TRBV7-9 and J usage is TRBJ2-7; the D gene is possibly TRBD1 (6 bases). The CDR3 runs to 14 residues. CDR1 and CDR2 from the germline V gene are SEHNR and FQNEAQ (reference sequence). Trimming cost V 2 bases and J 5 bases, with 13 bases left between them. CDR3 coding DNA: TGTGCCAGCAGCTTACCTTACAGGGTACACGAGCAGTACTTC. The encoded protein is CASSLPYRVHEQYF.